This T cell receptor (beta chain) stems from a study of blood T cells in healthy people across ages (dated by TCRdb to 2013 to 2016). Regarding the study in general: In model experiments, roughly one uniquely barcoded TCR beta cDNA molecule per two T cells was captured by template switching. Two additional independent replicas of 1 million unique cDNA reads from the same blood draw were analyzed for two donors (one aged 18 to 30 and one aged 80 or older). The study measured age-related changes in TCR beta repertoire diversity using deep sequencing normalized with unique cDNA molecular identifiers. The donors were divided into four age groups: young (average approximately 15 years), middle-aged (around 41), aged (roughly 66) and long-lived (roughly 86). The investigation overall reported the following: A strong correlation was found between observed TCR beta diversity and the percentage of naive T cells measured by flow cytometry. The long-lived group showed more naive CD4+ T cells, fewer expanded clones and increased TCR diversity than the aged group, suggesting age selection. Conclusive comparison of naive and antigen-experienced compartments was prevented by the profiling of bulk unsorted PBMCs. Because donor CMV infection status was unknown, age-related changes in expanded clonotypes were potentially confounded. Observed TCR beta diversity per million T cells fell roughly linearly with age, and a significant reduction was already apparent by age around 40. Estimates of total diversity based on one million sequenced T cells were considered lower bounds and underestimates.

This clonotype has more than one count but fewer than ten. Its target antigen remains unknown. No per-base quality is available; no much larger clone lies one base away. The library was obtained by 5' RACE. The run used an Illumina HiSeq 2500. A second PCR of about 6 to 11 cycles was run with a J-beta primer mix and a sample-barcoded 5' primer. Each TCR beta cDNA molecule received a unique molecular identifier from a template-switch 5' adaptor carrying 12 random nucleotides. Each sample yielded at least 3 million CDR3-containing paired-end reads. All of the RNA was converted into first-strand cDNA using the Mint cDNA synthesis kit, with a TRBC-specific oligonucleotide serving as the primer. Following uracil-DNA glycosylase treatment, all cDNA underwent a first 18-cycle PCR with the universal primers M1SS and BC2_uni_R. Under the source paper's analysis protocol: Each sample was normalized by randomly selecting 1 million high-quality reads, each carrying a distinct molecular identifier. Instead of being binned into consensus sequences, reads that shared molecular identifiers were thrown out. MiTCR, with a Q25 quality threshold and the strictest error-elimination algorithm, was used for CDR3 identification, clonotype clustering and error correction. Lower-bound total TCR beta diversity was estimated with a nonparametric unseen species model using Euler transformation. TCRdb handled the public reads itself, with Q25 trimming in fastp and clone calling in MiXCR, and kept productive beta chains. Identical CDR3 proteins give one entry, which carries the most common genes and DNA. None of the V and J calls come from the authors' own analysis; TCRdb made them. The sample profile shows 600,000 to 1,000,000 distinct CDR3 sequences; 20% to 25% of them were found once. The ten top clones hold under 4.5% of the sample.

The approximately 39 donors, aged 6 to 90 years, were systemically healthy Caucasian individuals from Russia. Each donor gave ten milliliters of peripheral blood, collected into EDTA-treated Vacutainer tubes. PBMCs were isolated by Ficoll-Paque density-gradient centrifugation, with at least 6 million obtained per sample. Total RNA was extracted from PBMCs with Trizol reagent, with at least 6 micrograms obtained per sample. For every donor, flow cytometry on a PBMC aliquot measured the percentage of naive CD45RAhigh/CD27high T cells. Including cysteine and phenylalanine, the CDR3 has 13 amino acids. CDR3 DNA only is kept here, 39 bases in frame from base 1. The V and J ends are trimmed by 3 bases and 2 bases, leaving 8 bases between them. The germline V gene (reference sequence) sets CDR1 to DFQATT and CDR2 to SNEGSKA. These data also formed part of another study, on T cells of mothers and their children. The second study, in turn, reports: Nine systemically healthy Caucasian individuals served as donors, namely three mothers together with their six children. cDNA synthesis used all of the extracted RNA, with around 1.6 ug of RNA in each 15 ul reaction. In the second PCR, sample barcodes and 2-4 random nucleotides were introduced via the M1S primer. Over 8 million TCR beta CDR3 reads were obtained for each mother, and approximately 2.9 million reads were obtained for each child. Thymic selection similarly shapes TCR recombination output in related and unrelated pairs, with minor effect from inherited differences. Normalized repertoire overlap was always found to be slightly, but never significantly, higher in related mother-child pairs than in unrelated mother-child pairs. No persistent microchimeric T cell clones were found, with a detection sensitivity of 75 to 100 clones per million clonotypes. The study used deep NGS to compare TCR beta repertoires of mothers and children, seeking features distinguishing related mother-child pairs from unrelated individuals. The mean age was 40 +/- 4 years for the mothers and about 12 +/- 4 years for the children. Libraries were sequenced on Illumina HiSeq 2000 with 100+100 nt paired-end reads after adapter ligation with NEBNext reagents. Mother and child libraries were prepared a month apart and sequenced in separate runs to prevent cross-contamination. Between about 500,000 and 2,300,000 distinct TCR beta clonotypes were identified per donor. Naive TCR beta clonotypes were estimated from low-frequency clonotypes matched to each donor's FACS-determined naive share, without sorting.

The sample was blood. The TCR originated in a boy aged 5-17 years in good health. The V gene is TRBV20-1 and the J gene is TRBJ1-3; no D gene call is confident. CDR3 loop: CSASLRTGNTIYF. The nucleotide sequence is given as TGCAGTGCTAGTCTGCGTACTGGAAACACCATATATTTT.